The sample holds many counts of the clone carrying this TCR beta chain. The germline V gene has CDR1 KGHDR and CDR2 SFDVKD. The CDR3 has 15 amino acids. After removal of 6 bases from V and 4 bases from J, the junction contained 3 bases not matched to a gene. The sample is drawn from a study of liver allograft versus peripheral blood T cells. Study background: Repertoires from peripheral blood of liver transplant recipients were compared with those inside their transplanted livers.

TCRdb analysed the reads with MiXCR anew, one entry per CDR3 protein. The table lists some 8,500 distinct CDR3 sequences, 15% of them singletons. The J gene is TRBJ2-5, the V gene TRBV24-1; TRBD2 aligns across 14 bases. This receptor was taken from a human patient who had a liver transplant. Some T cells may originate from the graft donor. CDR3 residues: CATSPTSGRGETQYF. The DNA of the CDR3 is TGTGCCACCAGTCCGACTAGCGGGAGGGGAGAGACCCAGTACTTC.